This note documents a single T cell receptor (beta chain) sequence. Its specificity is unknown. This entry is derived from a study of Graves' ophthalmopathy and Graves' hyperthyroidism. Amplification from RNA transcripts yielded the TCR beta CDR3 regions. HTBI primers were used in a first-round RT-PCR, which preceded a second-round multiplex PCR. One entry per CDR3 protein results from TCRdb running MiXCR on the multiplex PCR reads. The repertoire consists of more than 1,000,000 distinct CDR3 sequences, with about 36% occurring once and the leading ten covering 8.5% to 14%. Whole-study results and caveats: The study's model predicted ophthalmopathy progression at 65% to 71% sensitivity and 72% to 85% specificity. Most expanded thyroid clonotypes above 0.001 frequency also appeared in blood.

Material: peripheral blood or thyroid tissue (not recorded which). This receptor was taken from an adult man with Graves' hyperthyroidism.

The CDR3 sequence is CASSFGTDSRLFGYTF. The CDR3 nucleotides read TGTGCCAGCAGCTTCGGGACGGACAGTCGCCTGTTTGGCTACACCTTC. J is TRBJ1-2 and V is TRBV7-2; a weak D match, TRBD1 (6 bases). Trimming removed 3 bases at V and 7 bases at J, with 21 bases between. Germline CDR1 is SGHTA and CDR2 is FQGNSA. The CDR3 loop spans 16 amino acids.